This T cell receptor beta chain was identified during a study of cytomegalovirus exposure and HLA in healthy donors. Study results and limitations: The study recorded 150 to 200 TCR beta chains that were cytomegalovirus-associated. In the 130 or so validation repertoires, a later analysis found that first-cohort TCR clusters tended to co-occur. In vitro work confirmed that three CMV-associated chains recognize CMV antigens.

Trimming pared 0 bases from V and 3 bases from J, leaving 13 bases between. CDR1 and CDR2 (germline): SGHRS, YFSETQ. The CDR3 covers 15 residues. As to this clone: Its target is not known.

Repertoires were generated with immunoSEQ multiplex PCR, while TCRdb's copy carries only in-frame clones and drops some. The table lists around 240,000 clones, around 87% of them singletons. V gene TRBV5-1 combines with J gene TRBJ2-7; D possibly corresponds to TRBD2 (5 bases). This sequence was found in a woman aged 18-29 years in good health and CMV-seronegative. Specimen: PBMCs. The CDR3 coding sequence is TGCGCCAGCAGCTTGGGAAACGGGATGTACTACGAGCAGTACTTC. The encoded protein is CASSLGNGMYYEQYF.